These 21 T cell receptor beta chains came from one sample sequenced in a study of blood T cell repertoires in COVID-19. The assay was immunoSEQ multiplex PCR, and TCRdb's table has in-frame clones only and misses some. The sample carries 210,000 or so clones, 80% recorded once. The specimen sequenced was PBMCs or T cells enriched from blood (not recorded which). The receptors were gathered from a man younger than 45 with acute COVID-19.

Points on this clone: Other DNA sequences from this sample encode an identical CDR3 as well. The genes are TRBV12-3 or TRBV12-4 and TRBJ1-1; no clear D gene. This CDR3 is built from 13 residues. The V end lost 3 bases, the J end lost 1 base, and 6 bases lay between the germline ends. The DNA for the CDR3 is TGTGCCAGCAGTTTTAGTGGGAACACTGAAGCTTTCTTT. The encoded protein is CASSFSGNTEAFF.

CDR3 protein: CASSEDRGRVNGYTF. The CDR3 DNA reads as TGTGCCAGTAGTGAGGACAGGGGGCGAGTAAATGGCTACACCTTC. The V call is TRBV19, the J call TRBJ1-2; 11 bases match TRBD1. Per the germline V gene, CDR1 is LNHDA and CDR2 is SQIVND (reference sequence). The CDR3 loop spans 15 amino acids. The trim removed 5 bases at V and 6 bases at J, leaving 8 bases unmatched. Full variable domain (remainder filled in from reference TRBV19 and TRBJ1-2): DGGITQSPKYLFRKEGQNVTLSCEQNLNHDAMYWYRQDPGQGLRLIYYSQIVNDFQKGDIAEGYSVSREKKESFPLTVTSAQKNPTAFYLCASSEDRGRVNGYTFGSGTRLTVV.

The chain joins TRBV4-1 to TRBJ2-2; the match to TRBD2 covers 9 bases. The CDR3 spans 16 residues. Looked up from germline, CDR1 is MGHRA and CDR2 is YSYEKL. After removal of 1 base from V and 2 bases from J, the junction contained 2 bases not matched to a gene. Here the CDR3 reads CASSQVAGVNTGELFF. In DNA, the CDR3 is TGCGCCAGCAGCCAAGTAGCGGGGGTTAACACCGGGGAGCTGTTTTTT.

CDR3 protein: CASSLDTGSEQFF. The CDR3, as DNA: TGTGCCAGCAGTTTAGACACAGGGAGTGAGCAGTTCTTC. The chain recombines TRBV12-3 or TRBV12-4 with TRBJ2-1; weak D call: TRBD1 (6 bases). V was shortened by 1 base and J by 9 bases, with 10 bases between the two germline ends. This CDR3 has 13 residues.

The chain joins TRBV18 to TRBJ1-6; a weak D match, TRBD1 (5 bases). The CDR3 sequence is 15 residues long. CDR1 KGHSH and CDR2 LQKENI come from the germline V gene. Trimming stripped 6 bases from V and 3 bases from J, with 12 bases between. Written as DNA, the CDR3 is TGTGCCAGCTCGCCTGACAGAGTCTATAATTCACCCCTCCACTTT. Translation: CASSPDRVYNSPLHF.

The rearrangement uses TRBV6-5 and TRBJ1-4, with D maybe TRBD1 (6 bases). Germline lookup yields CDR1 MNHEY and CDR2 SVGAGI. The V end was cut by 4 bases, the J end by 14 bases, with 14 bases between. The CDR3 consists of 12 residues. The CDR3 loop is CASSSLRTDLFF. DNA for the CDR3: TGTGCCAGCAGTTCCCTCCGGACAGACCTGTTTTTT.

The CDR3 sequence: CASSPGLGQGNQPQHF. The CDR3 nucleotides read TGTGCCAGCAGCCCGGGGCTGGGACAGGGGAATCAGCCCCAGCATTTT. The chain couples TRBV11-2 to TRBJ1-5; 10 bases agree with TRBD1. This CDR3 comprises 16 residues. Germline CDR1 SGHAT, CDR2 FQNNGV. The trim removed 5 bases at V and 4 bases at J, leaving 8 bases unmatched.

The genes are TRBV11-3 and TRBJ1-1; D is unclear. The CDR3 covers 13 residues. The V and J ends lost 2 bases and 1 base respectively, with 5 bases between them. Germline assignment: CDR1 SGHNT and CDR2 YENEEA. The CDR3 nucleotides read TGTGCCAGCAGCTTAAGCCAGAACACTGAAGCTTTCTTT. Protein sequence: CASSLSQNTEAFF. Using reference TRBV11-3 and TRBJ1-1 for the parts outside the CDR3, the full variable domain is EAGVVQSPRYKIIEKKQPVAFWCNPISGHNTLYWYLQNLGQGPELLIRYENEEAVDDSQLPKDRFSAERLKGVDSTLKIQPAELGDSAVYLCASSLSQNTEAFFGQGTRLTVV.

This rearrangement joins TRBV29-1 to TRBJ1-2; D may be TRBD1 (6 bases). The germline V gene encodes CDR1 SQVTM and CDR2 ANQGSEA. V gave up 3 bases and J gave up 2 bases, with 19 bases separating them. CDR3 length equals 16 residues. The CDR3, as DNA: TGCAGCGTTGATTCTTCCATGGCAGGGGCAAACTATGGCTACACCTTC. Amino acids: CSVDSSMAGANYGYTF. Drawing the rest from reference TRBV29-1 and TRBJ1-2, the complete variable domain is SAVISQKPSRDICQRGTSLTIQCQVDSQVTMMFWYRQQPGQSLTLIATANQGSEATYESGFVIDKFPISRPNLTFSTLTVSNMSPEDSSIYLCSVDSSMAGANYGYTFGSGTRLTVV.

The chain is built from TRBV18 and TRBJ1-1, with TRBD1 identical over 7 bases. J was trimmed by 5 bases and V by 1 base; bases with no gene match: 4. Germline-derived CDR1 and CDR2 are KGHSH and LQKENI. This CDR3 is 14 amino acids long. The CDR3 DNA reads TGTGCCAGCTCACCACAACGACAGGGAACTGAAGCTTTCTTT. Protein: CASSPQRQGTEAFF.

This clone was counted a few times. The chain employs TRBV4-1 and TRBJ1-2; possible D gene TRBD1, 6 bases. This CDR3 spans 15 amino acids. V was cut by 0 bases and J by 5 bases, with 13 bases left in between. Looked up from germline, CDR1 is MGHRA and CDR2 is YSYEKL. DNA of the CDR3: TGCGCCAGCAGCCAAGATCAGGGGCAGGGATATGGCTACACCTTC. Encoded protein: CASSQDQGQGYGYTF.

The chain employs TRBV6-5 and TRBJ1-5; possibly TRBD1 for D (5 bases). In germline, CDR1 is MNHEY, CDR2 SVGAGI. Trimming removed 6 bases at V and 0 bases at J, with 9 bases between. There are 14 residues in the CDR3. This CDR3 reads CASRPTDSNQPQHF. Here the CDR3 DNA reads TGTGCCAGCAGACCGACAGATAGCAATCAGCCCCAGCATTTT.

CDR3 amino acids: CASSPRDRGKEQYF. The DNA of the CDR3 is TGTGCCAGTAGTCCGCGGGACAGGGGTAAGGAGCAGTACTTC. The rearrangement links TRBV19 to TRBJ2-7, with 10 nucleotides matching TRBD1. V gave up 5 bases and J gave up 7 bases; unmatched junction bases: 8. There are 14 residues in the CDR3. From germline, CDR1 is LNHDA and CDR2 SQIVND (reference sequence).

V is TRBV7-9 and J is TRBJ2-5; D is undetermined. Deletions cut 5 bases from V and 4 bases from J, with 20 bases between. The germline gives CDR1 SEHNR, CDR2 FQNEAQ (reference sequence). This CDR3 has 16 residues. Here the CDR3 DNA reads TGTGCCAGCAGCCTGTTGACCGCTACGGAGTTAGAGACCCAGTACTTC. Translation gives CASSLLTATELETQYF.

This clone was found once. This chain connects TRBV28 to TRBJ1-2; tentatively, D is TRBD1 (6 bases). Trimming took 7 bases from V and 6 from J, leaving 15 bases between them. The CDR3 sequence is 13 residues long. Germline CDR1 reads MDHEN; CDR2 reads SYDVKM. CDR3 sequence reads: CASTGTLKHGYTF. CDR3 nucleotide sequence: TGTGCCAGCACCGGGACACTCAAACATGGCTACACCTTC.

This chain uses TRBV5-1 with TRBJ2-2; D remains ambiguous. The CDR3 runs to 13 residues. V was clipped by 4 bases and J by 5 bases, with 9 bases between them. Germline lookup yields CDR1 SGHRS and CDR2 YFSETQ. The DNA for the CDR3 is TGCGCCAGCAGCACATATGCAACCGGGGAGCTGTTTTTT. The encoded protein is CASSTYATGELFF.

For the CDR3, the DNA is TGTGCCATCAGTGAGGGGACTAGCGGGGTAGGCACAGATACGCAGTATTTT. Its protein is CAISEGTSGVGTDTQYF. The chain joins TRBV10-3 to TRBJ2-3; 13 positions agree with TRBD2. Trimming removed 2 bases from V and 1 base from J; junction bases left unmatched: 3. CDR3 size: 17 residues. Per the germline V gene, CDR1 is ENHRY and CDR2 is SYGVKD.

The rearrangement uses TRBV24-1 and TRBJ2-1; tentative D call: TRBD2 (5 bases). The V end was cut by 3 bases, the J end by 3 bases, with 14 bases between. The CDR3 runs to 16 residues. Germline V gene data show CDR1 as KGHDR and CDR2 as SFDVKD. For the CDR3, the DNA is TGTGCCACCAGTGATCCTGGTGGTAGCGACTACAATGAGCAGTTCTTC. Residues: CATSDPGGSDYNEQFF.

J is TRBJ1-2 and V is TRBV30; no clear D gene. CDR1 is GTSNPN, CDR2 SVGIG, per germline (reference sequence). The CDR3 has 15 amino acids. Trimming cost V 0 bases and J 1 base, with 12 bases left between them. This CDR3 is CAWSVLGGSNYGYTF. The CDR3 nucleotides read TGTGCCTGGAGTGTACTTGGAGGGAGTAACTATGGCTACACCTTC. The complete variable domain, with remaining parts taken from reference TRBV30 and TRBJ1-2, reads SQTIHQWPATLVQPVGSPLSLECTVEGTSNPNLYWYRQAAGRGLQLLFYSVGIGQISSEVPQNLSASRPQDRQFILSSKKLLLSDSGFYLCAWSVLGGSNYGYTFGSGTRLTVV.

This clone appeared a single time. The chain carries TRBV28 and TRBJ1-2, with 7 bases aligning to TRBD1. The CDR3 totals 12 residues. V was pared by 8 bases and J by 7 bases, with 7 bases of the junction left unmatched. Germline V lookup: CDR1 MDHEN, CDR2 SYDVKM. CDR3 DNA sequence: TGTGCCAGCCGGGGACAGCCGGCTGGCTACACCTTC. It encodes CASRGQPAGYTF.

V usage is TRBV10-3 and J usage is TRBJ1-2, with D maybe TRBD1 (6 bases). Trimming left V 6 bases short and J 3 bases short, with 14 bases between. Germline V gives CDR1 ENHRY, CDR2 SYGVKD. The CDR3 is 14 amino acids. This chain's CDR3 is CAIREGGGYYGYTF. The CDR3 bases are TGTGCCATCAGGGAAGGGGGAGGGTACTATGGCTACACCTTC.